The entry below describes one T cell receptor (beta chain). This specimen belongs to a study of blood T cell repertoires in COVID-19. TCRdb's table, derived via immunoSEQ multiplex PCR, lists solely in-frame clones and lacks some. The sample carries around 100,000 clones, roughly 87% recorded once. Sequencing used peripheral blood. This receptor was obtained from a man between 25 and 39 years old in a cohort sampled during active COVID-19.

CDR3 DNA sequence: TGTGCCAGCAGTTTATCGATAGGGGCGCCAAGCTACGAGCAGTACTTC. It translates to CASSLSIGAPSYEQYF. This rearrangement joins TRBV27 to TRBJ2-7; D possibly corresponds to TRBD1 (5 bases). V lost 0 bases to trimming and J lost 3 bases, with 15 bases between them. From germline, CDR1 is MNHEY and CDR2 SMNVEV (reference sequence). CDR3 length equals 16 residues.